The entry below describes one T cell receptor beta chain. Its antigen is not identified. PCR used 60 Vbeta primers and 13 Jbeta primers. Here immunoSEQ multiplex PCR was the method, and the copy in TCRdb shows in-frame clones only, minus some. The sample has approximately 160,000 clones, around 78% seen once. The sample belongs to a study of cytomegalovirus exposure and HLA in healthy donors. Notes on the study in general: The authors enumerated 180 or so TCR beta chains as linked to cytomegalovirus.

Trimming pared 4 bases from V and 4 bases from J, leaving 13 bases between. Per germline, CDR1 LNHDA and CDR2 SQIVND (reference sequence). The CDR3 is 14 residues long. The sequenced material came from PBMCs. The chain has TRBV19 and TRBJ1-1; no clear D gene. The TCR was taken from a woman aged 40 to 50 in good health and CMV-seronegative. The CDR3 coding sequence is TGTGCCAGTAGTACTCAGGTCTTGGCCACTGAAGCTTTCTTT. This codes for CASSTQVLATEAFF.